This T cell receptor (beta chain) was captured in a study of identical twins. TCRdb itself ran the 5' RACE reads through MiXCR, one entry per CDR3 protein. The table shows around 160,000 distinct CDR3 sequences, with 3% to 4.5% occurring only once. This clonotype was recorded at least ten times. Its antigen is unidentified. CDR1 is MNHEY and CDR2 is SVGEGT in the germline V gene. V lost 6 bases and J lost 4; bases outside the gene matches: 15. The CDR3 is 18 amino acids. Whole-study findings and limits: For cord blood, abundant beta clonotypes had fewer insertions, unlike memory repertoires, which showed none. Surplus twin overlap in beta out-of-frame sequences was less pronounced.

This clonotype was obtained from a man between 18 and 29 years old in good health. The rearrangement links TRBV6-2 or TRBV6-3 to TRBJ1-5, with TRBD1 matching 10 bases. The specimen sequenced was memory T cells sorted from blood. The CDR3, as DNA: TGTGCCAGCAGCCCCAACCTTTTTCGGACAGGGGGAAATCAGCCCCAGCATTTT. Translation gives CASSPNLFRTGGNQPQHF.